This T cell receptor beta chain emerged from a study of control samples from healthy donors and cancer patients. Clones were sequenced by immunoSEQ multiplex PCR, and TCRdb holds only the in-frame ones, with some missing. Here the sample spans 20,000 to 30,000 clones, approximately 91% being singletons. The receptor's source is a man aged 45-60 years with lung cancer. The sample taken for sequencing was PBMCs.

CDR3 amino acids: CSASHRGALYEQYF. The CDR3, as DNA: TGCAGTGCTAGTCACCGTGGGGCCTTATACGAGCAGTACTTC. The chain joins TRBV20-1 to TRBJ2-7; the D gene is possibly TRBD1 (5 bases). The CDR3 extends over 14 amino acids. Germline V lookup: CDR1 DFQATT, CDR2 SNEGSKA (reference sequence). Trimming cost V 3 bases and J 4 bases, with 16 bases left between them.